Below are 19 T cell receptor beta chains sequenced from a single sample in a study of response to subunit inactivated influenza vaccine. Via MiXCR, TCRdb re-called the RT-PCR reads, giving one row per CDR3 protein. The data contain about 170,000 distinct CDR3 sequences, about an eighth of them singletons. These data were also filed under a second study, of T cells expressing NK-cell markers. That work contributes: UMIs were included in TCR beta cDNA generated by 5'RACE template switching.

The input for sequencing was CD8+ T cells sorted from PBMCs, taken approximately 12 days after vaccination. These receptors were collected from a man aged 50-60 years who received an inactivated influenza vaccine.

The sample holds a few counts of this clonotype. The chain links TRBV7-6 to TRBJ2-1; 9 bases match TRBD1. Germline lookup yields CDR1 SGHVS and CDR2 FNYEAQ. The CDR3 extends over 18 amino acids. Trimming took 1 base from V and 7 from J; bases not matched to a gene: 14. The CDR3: CASSLVVGTGGVLNEQFF. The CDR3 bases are TGTGCCAGCAGCTTAGTTGTGGGTACAGGGGGCGTTTTAAATGAGCAGTTCTTC.

In DNA, the CDR3 is TGTGCCAGCAGTAGACTCCACCGGGACAGGGGTATCCACGAGCAGTACTTC. This sequence encodes CASSRLHRDRGIHEQYF. The chain has TRBV27 and TRBJ2-7, with 10 bases identical to TRBD1. The CDR3 sequence is 17 residues long. Germline CDR1 and CDR2: MNHEY and SMNVEV (reference sequence). V shed 5 bases, J shed 5 bases, and the junction held 15 bases outside the gene matches.

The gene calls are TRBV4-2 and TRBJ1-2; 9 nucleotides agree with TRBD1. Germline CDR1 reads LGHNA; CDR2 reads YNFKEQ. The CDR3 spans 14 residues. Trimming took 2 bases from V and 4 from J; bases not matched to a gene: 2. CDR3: CASSQMGQGYGYTF. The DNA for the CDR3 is TGTGCCAGCAGCCAAATGGGACAGGGCTATGGCTACACCTTC.

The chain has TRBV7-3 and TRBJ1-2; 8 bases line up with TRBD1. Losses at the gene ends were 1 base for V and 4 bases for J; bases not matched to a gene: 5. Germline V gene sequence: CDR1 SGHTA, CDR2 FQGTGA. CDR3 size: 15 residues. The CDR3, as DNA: TGTGCCAGCAGCTTAAACGGACAGGGAGGCTATGGCTACACCTTC. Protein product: CASSLNGQGGYGYTF.

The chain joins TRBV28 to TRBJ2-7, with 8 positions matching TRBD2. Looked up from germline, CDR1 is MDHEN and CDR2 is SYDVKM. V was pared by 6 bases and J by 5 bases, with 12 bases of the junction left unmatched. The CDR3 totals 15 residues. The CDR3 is CASSARSGRVDEQYF. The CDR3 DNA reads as TGTGCCAGCAGCGCCAGAAGCGGGAGAGTCGACGAGCAGTACTTC.

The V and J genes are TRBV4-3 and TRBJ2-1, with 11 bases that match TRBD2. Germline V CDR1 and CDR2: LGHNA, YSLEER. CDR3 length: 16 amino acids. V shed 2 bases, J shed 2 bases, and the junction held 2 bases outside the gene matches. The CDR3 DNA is TGCGCCAGCAGCCAAATAGCGGGAGGGCCCTACAATGAGCAGTTCTTC. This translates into CASSQIAGGPYNEQFF.

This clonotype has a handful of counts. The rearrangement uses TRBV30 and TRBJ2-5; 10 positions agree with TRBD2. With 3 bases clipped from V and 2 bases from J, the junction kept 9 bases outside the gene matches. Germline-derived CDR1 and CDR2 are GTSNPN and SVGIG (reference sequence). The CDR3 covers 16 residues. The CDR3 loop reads CAWSGWLAGAQETQYF. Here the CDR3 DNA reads TGTGCCTGGAGCGGTTGGCTAGCGGGGGCTCAAGAGACCCAGTACTTC.

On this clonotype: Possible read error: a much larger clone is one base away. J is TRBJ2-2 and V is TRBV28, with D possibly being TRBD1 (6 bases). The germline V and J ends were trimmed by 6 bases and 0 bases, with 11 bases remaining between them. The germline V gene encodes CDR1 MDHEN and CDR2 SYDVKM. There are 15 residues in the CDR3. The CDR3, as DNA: TGTGCCAGCAGAACCGGGACATCGAACACCGGGGAGCTGTTTTTT. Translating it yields CASRTGTSNTGELFF. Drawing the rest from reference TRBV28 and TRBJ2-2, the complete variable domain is DVKVTQSSRYLVKRTGEKVFLECVQDMDHENMFWYRQDPGLGLRLIYFSYDVKMKEKGDIPEGYSVSREKKERFSLILESASTNQTSMYLCASRTGTSNTGELFFGEGSRLTVL.

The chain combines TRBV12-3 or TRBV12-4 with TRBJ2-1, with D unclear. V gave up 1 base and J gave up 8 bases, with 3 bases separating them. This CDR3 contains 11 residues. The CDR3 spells CASSLGHEQFF. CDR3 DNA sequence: TGTGCCAGCAGTTTAGGGCATGAGCAGTTCTTC.

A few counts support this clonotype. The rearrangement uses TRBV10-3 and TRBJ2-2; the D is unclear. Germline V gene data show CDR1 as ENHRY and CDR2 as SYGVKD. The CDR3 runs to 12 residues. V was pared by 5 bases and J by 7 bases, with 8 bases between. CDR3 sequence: CAISILVGELFF. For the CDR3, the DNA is TGTGCCATCAGTATCCTAGTCGGGGAGCTGTTTTTT.

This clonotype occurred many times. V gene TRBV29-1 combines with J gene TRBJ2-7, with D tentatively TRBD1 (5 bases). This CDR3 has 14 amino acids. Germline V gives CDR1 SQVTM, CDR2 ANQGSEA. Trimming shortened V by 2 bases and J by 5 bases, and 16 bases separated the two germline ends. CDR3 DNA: TGCAGCGTTGAAATGGACATACCTCCTCACGAGCAGTACTTC. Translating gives CSVEMDIPPHEQYF.

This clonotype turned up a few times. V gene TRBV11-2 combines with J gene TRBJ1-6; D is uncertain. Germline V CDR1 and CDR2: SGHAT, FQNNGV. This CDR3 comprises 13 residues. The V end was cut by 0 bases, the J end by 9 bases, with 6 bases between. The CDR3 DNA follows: TGTGCCAGCAGCTTAGAGATGGTTTCACCCCTCCACTTT. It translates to CASSLEMVSPLHF.

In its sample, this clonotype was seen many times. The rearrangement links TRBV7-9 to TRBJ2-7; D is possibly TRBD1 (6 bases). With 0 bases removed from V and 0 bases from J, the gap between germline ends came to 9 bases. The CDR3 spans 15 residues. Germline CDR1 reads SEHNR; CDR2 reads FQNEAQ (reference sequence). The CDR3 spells CASSLAGTPSYEQYF. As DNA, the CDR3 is TGTGCCAGCAGCTTAGCAGGGACACCCTCCTACGAGCAGTACTTC.

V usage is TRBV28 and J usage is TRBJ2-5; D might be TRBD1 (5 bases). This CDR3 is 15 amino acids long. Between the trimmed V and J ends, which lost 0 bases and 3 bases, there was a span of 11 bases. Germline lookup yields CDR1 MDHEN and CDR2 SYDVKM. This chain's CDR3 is CASSLWVGVKETQYF. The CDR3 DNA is TGTGCCAGCAGTTTATGGGTAGGGGTTAAAGAGACCCAGTACTTC.

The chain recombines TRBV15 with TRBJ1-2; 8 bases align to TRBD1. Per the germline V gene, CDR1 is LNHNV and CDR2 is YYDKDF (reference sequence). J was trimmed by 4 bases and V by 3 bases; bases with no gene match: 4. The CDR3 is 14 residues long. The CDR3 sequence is CATSSGQGLYGYTF. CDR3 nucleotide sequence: TGTGCCACCAGCAGCGGACAGGGACTCTATGGCTACACCTTC.

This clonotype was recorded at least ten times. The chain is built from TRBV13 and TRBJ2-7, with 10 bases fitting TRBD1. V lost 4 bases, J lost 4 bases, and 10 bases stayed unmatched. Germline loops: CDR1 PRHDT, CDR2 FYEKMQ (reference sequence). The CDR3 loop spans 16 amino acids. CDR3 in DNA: TGTGCCAGCAGCTCGACGCTAGGGACAGGGGTATACGAGCAGTACTTC. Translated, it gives CASSSTLGTGVYEQYF.

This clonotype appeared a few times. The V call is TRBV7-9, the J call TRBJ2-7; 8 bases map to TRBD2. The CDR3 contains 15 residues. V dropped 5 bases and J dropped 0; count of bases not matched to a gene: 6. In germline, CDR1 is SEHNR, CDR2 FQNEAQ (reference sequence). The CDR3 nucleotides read TGTGCCAGCAGCACTGAGCGGGAGAGCTCCTACGAGCAGTACTTC. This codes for CASSTERESSYEQYF.

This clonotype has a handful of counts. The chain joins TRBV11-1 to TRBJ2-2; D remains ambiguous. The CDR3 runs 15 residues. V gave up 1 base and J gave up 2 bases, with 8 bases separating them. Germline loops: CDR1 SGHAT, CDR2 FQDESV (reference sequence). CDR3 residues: CASSLGQLNTGELFF. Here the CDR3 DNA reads TGTGCCAGCAGCTTAGGTCAGCTTAACACCGGGGAGCTGTTTTTT.

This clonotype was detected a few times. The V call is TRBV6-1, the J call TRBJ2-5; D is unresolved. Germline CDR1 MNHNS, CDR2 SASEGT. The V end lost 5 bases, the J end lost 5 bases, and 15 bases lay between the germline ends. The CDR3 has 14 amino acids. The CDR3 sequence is CASSTWSASETQYF. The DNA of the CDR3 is TGTGCCAGCAGTACGTGGTCGGCCTCTGAGACCCAGTACTTC.